This T cell receptor beta chain stems from a study of shared T cell receptors in the human thymus (dated by TCRdb to the early 2020s). Broadly, across the study: The study examined how self-reactive, shared T-cell receptor alpha chains are generated in the human thymus.

As regards this clone: The antigen it binds to is not known. The germline gene is not matched at one end of the junction; a read error may be the cause. The same CDR3 can be traced to other DNA sequences in this sample.

Receptors were amplified or captured by the immunoSEQ multiplex PCR assay. TCRdb mirrors the immuneACCESS table, restricted to in-frame sequences. Some clones are absent from its copies; in checked studies, under half trace to an unresolved V gene, and the reason for the others is unknown. The sample table lists roughly 700,000 clones, around nine tenths of them with a count of one. The top ten clones comprise around 0.0099% of the sample. In the germline V gene (reference sequence), CDR1 corresponds to DFQATT and CDR2 to SNEGSKA. Including cysteine and phenylalanine, the CDR3 has 11 amino acids. Only the CDR3 part of the read is kept: 33 bases, read in frame from the first base. These records were also assigned to another study, of human thymus T cells. The second paper further reports: Immunologically healthy infants undergoing open corrective cardiac surgery for congenital heart defects in Finland were used as donors. The thymus tissue came from surgical resects taken out during corrective cardiac surgery. V and J gene segment usage appeared biased in both thymic and peripheral blood repertoires. Highly overlapping thymic TCR repertoires among unrelated individuals were reported in the related research. The study used fewer than ten infant thymus samples plus four related peripheral blood samples to characterize TCR alpha and beta repertoires. The cohort included a handful of male and a couple of female infants, with donor ages spanning 7 to 244 days. Thymocytes were mechanically released from the tissue and were stored as pellets of roughly 10-32 million cells at -70 degrees C. A QIAsymphony instrument was used to extract genomic DNA from frozen cell pellets. Using the immunoSEQ multiplex PCR assay, the TCRB and TCRAD loci were amplified from a standardized quantity of quality-controlled genomic DNA. The amplicons spanned the V(D)J region and were long enough to cover the CDR3 and allow V and J genes to be identified. The amplicons were sequenced on an Illumina platform via the commercial immunoSEQ service. Primer bias and sequencing errors were corrected as previously described, and TCRAD and TCRB definitions were based on the IMGT database. Repertoires were analysed with immunoSEQ Analyzer 3.0 and VDJTools, covering basic statistics, V/J segment usage, diversity estimates, rarefaction and pairwise overlap. Diversity was estimated using the Chao1, ChaoE, Efron-Thisted, Shannon and inverse Simpson indices, and was also estimated on datasets down-sampled to the size of the smallest sample. Repertoire overlap was determined by strict matching of CDR3 nucleotide sequence, V gene and J gene, and Jaccard-based multidimensional scaling clustering was applied. Thymus samples yielded on average about 810,000 unique TCRB clonotypes, compared with roughly 80,000 from blood samples.

The TCR sequence derives from a boy younger than two with a congenital heart defect. Donor details come from another sample of the same person, matched by shared clones. The rearrangement joined TRBV20-1 to TRBJ1-2, with the D gene call left open. Sequenced: thymocytes. DNA sequence: TGCAGTGCTCCCTCGGTATATGGTTACACCTTC. Its protein is CSAPSVYGYTF.